A selection of T cell receptor beta chains follows, all from one sample in a study of T cell repertoires in cytomegalovirus infection. TCRdb re-called the reads through MiXCR, storing one row per CDR3 protein. The sample has over 150,000 distinct CDR3 sequences, roughly 19% seen once. The sample was PBMCs. The receptors were gathered from a human donor in good health (CMV status not recorded). Some clones in this sample may be carry-over from other donors' samples. The CDR3 runs from the conserved cysteine through the conserved F or W.

J	V	length	CDR3
TRBJ2-4	TRBV7-2	18	CASSLVSSGIGAKNIQYF
TRBJ2-5	TRBV28	15	CASRTPGPAVETQYF
TRBJ2-3	TRBV6-2/TRBV6-3	15	CASSQSGGGSDTQYF
TRBJ1-5	TRBV6-1	13	CASSTGGVQPQHF
TRBJ1-1	TRBV19	13	CASSIVPETEAFF
TRBJ2-1	TRBV6-1	10	CASTGGEQFF
TRBJ1-2	TRBV12-3/TRBV12-4	16	CASSSSRQGTNYGYTF
TRBJ2-1	TRBV5-1	13	CASSLWGAGEQFF
TRBJ1-6	TRBV7-2	14	CASSPGTVNSPLHF
TRBJ2-5	TRBV5-1	15	CASSFDRGGQETQYF
TRBJ1-5	TRBV20-1	14	CSAELQGKGQPQHF
TRBJ2-2	TRBV12-3/TRBV12-4	16	CASSFVPGLNTGELFF
TRBJ1-1	TRBV24-1	14	CATSGGVMNSGAFF
TRBJ1-1	TRBV6-8	16	CASSYILRGRGTEAFF
TRBJ2-6	TRBV6-2/TRBV6-3	16	CAAADRGLGGANVLTF
TRBJ2-2	TRBV11-2	16	CASSLDRGKYTGELFF
TRBJ2-3	TRBV7-3	16	CASSSPGLADTDTQYF
TRBJ2-2	TRBV7-3	12	CASSGDYGELFF
TRBJ2-1	TRBV19	16	CASSRTTGTSYNEQFF
TRBJ1-1	TRBV7-6	13	CASSSGQVHEAFF
TRBJ1-3	TRBV7-2	15	CASSPRTVSGNTIYF
TRBJ2-3	TRBV6-1	14	CASSRSTRTDTQYF
TRBJ2-2	TRBV7-8	18	CASSNPGGGGVNTGELFF
TRBJ2-2	TRBV23-1	21	CASSHYLPGQGARLNTGELFF
TRBJ1-5	TRBV3-1	15	CASSQGGYSNQPQHF
TRBJ2-2	TRBV6-1	15	CASNPTSGVTGELFF
TRBJ1-6	TRBV14	12	CASSQVNSPLHF
TRBJ1-1	TRBV7-2	14	CASSVDRVNTEAFF
TRBJ2-1	TRBV11-2	15	CASSLEPSPGDEQFF
TRBJ1-5	TRBV20-1	15	CSAKSSDRPNQPQHF
TRBJ2-3	TRBV4-3	17	CASSQGRTSGSDNTQYF
TRBJ2-5	TRBV20-1	14	CSASWERGQETQYF
TRBJ1-6	TRBV7-2	15	CASSLGQGSGSPLHF
TRBJ1-1	TRBV19	13	CASGTGMNTEAFF
TRBJ1-3	TRBV6-6	14	CASSTSVSGNTIYF
TRBJ2-1	TRBV28	16	CASSSTGGTRVYEQFF
TRBJ2-7	TRBV7-8	16	CASSYDSGGRPYEQYF
TRBJ1-5	TRBV29-1	12	CSVGQSNQPQHF
TRBJ1-2	TRBV14	13	CASSIMGFGGYTF
TRBJ1-5	TRBV2	15	CASSERGQGDQPQHF
TRBJ1-5	TRBV28	15	CASSQGTGGDQPQHF